The T cell receptor (beta chain) under discussion was sequenced for a study of T cells in Graves' hyperthyroidism and ophthalmopathy. V gave up 0 bases and J gave up 3 bases; unmatched junction bases: 2. The CDR3 covers 17 residues. CDR1 and CDR2 from the germline V gene are SGHVS and FQNEAQ. The source material, RNA transcripts, was used to amplify TCR beta CDR3 regions. In the first-round RT-PCR of the TCR CDR3, the HTBI primer set was used. TCRdb recomputed calls from the multiplex PCR reads with MiXCR, one row per CDR3 protein. The sample lists about 590,000 distinct CDR3 sequences, approximately 15% occurring once. This clonotype was recorded at least ten times.

The gene calls are TRBV7-8 and TRBJ2-2, with TRBD2 matching 12 bases. Sequences were obtained from blood. This receptor was taken from a woman between 25 and 40 years old with Graves' hyperthyroidism. The CDR3 loop is CASSLARLAGDTGELFF. The CDR3 bases are TGTGCCAGCAGCTTAGCCCGACTAGCGGGGGACACCGGGGAGCTGTTTTTT.